These T cell receptor beta chains were read from a single sample in a study of T-cell reconstitution after alpha-beta-depleted transplantation in children. TCRdb re-called the PCR reads with MiXCR, one entry per CDR3 protein. This sample has approximately 400,000 distinct CDR3 sequences, with roughly 10% found just once. Source: PBMCs from the stem cell graft donor, taken from the stem cell graft. The receptors were gathered from a human donor who donated a stem cell graft to a child with acute myeloid leukemia. The CDR3 runs from the conserved cysteine through the conserved F or W. The order of the fields is CDR3 length, D gene, J gene, V gene, clone size, CDR3 protein, CDR3 DNA. D genes are given only for firm matches. Only part of the rows carry a size: once, few, many, or a class if the clone is expanded.

length: 16; D: TRBD1; J: TRBJ1-2; V: TRBV27; size: few; CDR3: CASSLSMPSGGYGYTF; DNA: TGTGCCAGCAGTTTATCAATGCCGTCAGGGGGGTATGGCTACACCTTC
length: 10; D: NA; J: TRBJ2-5; V: TRBV29-1; size: many; CDR3: CSVAQETQYF; DNA: TGCAGCGTTGCCCAAGAGACCCAGTACTTC
length: 13; D: NA; J: TRBJ2-2; V: TRBV2; size: many; CDR3: CASRIQGPGELFF; DNA: TGTGCCTCGAGAATACAGGGTCCCGGGGAGCTGTTTTTT
length: 14; D: TRBD2; J: TRBJ2-1; V: TRBV5-6; size: few; CDR3: CASNIAGAYNEQFF; DNA: TGTGCCAGCAACATAGCGGGAGCCTACAATGAGCAGTTCTTC
length: 13; D: NA; J: TRBJ2-7; V: TRBV29-1; size: NA; CDR3: CSVVGEVGGEQYF; DNA: TGCAGCGTTGTGGGGGAAGTAGGGGGCGAGCAGTACTTC
length: 16; D: TRBD2; J: TRBJ2-7; V: TRBV27; size: few; CDR3: CASSWDGLAASYEQYF; DNA: TGTGCCAGCAGCTGGGACGGTCTAGCGGCTTCCTACGAGCAGTACTTC
length: 16; D: TRBD2; J: TRBJ2-1; V: TRBV27; size: few; CDR3: CASSFSGRALFDEQFF; DNA: TGTGCCAGCAGTTTCAGCGGGAGGGCCCTCTTCGATGAGCAGTTCTTC
length: 14; D: TRBD2; J: TRBJ2-7; V: TRBV7-9; size: few; CDR3: CASSPTSGIDEQYF; DNA: TGTGCCAGCAGCCCGACTAGCGGGATCGACGAGCAGTACTTC
length: 10; D: NA; J: TRBJ1-1; V: TRBV30; size: NA; CDR3: CAAVVTEAFF; DNA: TGTGCAGCAGTCGTCACTGAAGCTTTCTTT
length: 14; D: NA; J: TRBJ2-2; V: TRBV14; size: many; CDR3: CASSPRTGTGELFF; DNA: TGTGCCAGCAGCCCTCGGACGGGGACCGGGGAGCTGTTTTTT
length: 15; D: NA; J: TRBJ2-6; V: TRBV10-3; size: many; CDR3: CAISSSNSGANVLTF; DNA: TGTGCCATCAGTTCCAGTAACTCTGGGGCCAACGTCCTGACTTTC
length: 13; D: NA; J: TRBJ2-5; V: TRBV6-5; size: NA; CDR3: CASSPPGKETQYF; DNA: TGTGCCAGCAGTCCGCCCGGGAAGGAGACCCAGTACTTC
length: 14; D: NA; J: TRBJ2-2; V: TRBV7-2; size: NA; CDR3: CASSPSPQDLRPFF; DNA: TGTGCCAGCAGCCCTAGTCCCCAGGACCTACGTCCGTTTTTT
length: 14; D: TRBD1; J: TRBJ2-7; V: TRBV29-1; size: NA; CDR3: CSVETGTGFYEQYF; DNA: TGCAGCGTTGAGACCGGGACAGGGTTTTACGAGCAGTACTTC
length: 15; D: NA; J: TRBJ2-3; V: TRBV6-4; size: many; CDR3: CASSDLSGSTDTQYF; DNA: TGTGCCAGCAGTGACTTGTCGGGGAGCACAGATACGCAGTATTTT
length: 16; D: TRBD2; J: TRBJ2-3; V: TRBV2; size: few; CDR3: CASGGGTSGSTDTQYF; DNA: TGTGCCAGCGGGGGGGGGACTAGCGGGAGTACAGATACGCAGTATTTT
length: 13; D: NA; J: TRBJ1-2; V: TRBV10-3; size: NA; CDR3: CAISEWKASRYTF; DNA: TGTGCCATCAGTGAGTGGAAGGCCTCCCGCTACACCTTC
length: 14; D: TRBD1; J: TRBJ2-5; V: TRBV7-2; size: NA; CDR3: CASSPQGQTETQYF; DNA: TGTGCCAGCAGCCCACAGGGGCAGACGGAGACCCAGTACTTC
length: 12; D: NA; J: TRBJ2-3; V: TRBV5-1; size: many; CDR3: CASSDQGDTQYF; DNA: TGCGCCAGCAGCGATCAGGGAGATACGCAGTATTTT
length: 14; D: NA; J: TRBJ1-5; V: TRBV25-1; size: NA; CDR3: CASSESLGNQPQHF; DNA: TGTGCCAGCAGTGAATCTTTGGGAAATCAGCCCCAGCATTTT
length: 13; D: NA; J: TRBJ2-1; V: TRBV20-1; size: NA; CDR3: CSARPLQAYEQFF; DNA: TGCAGTGCCCGCCCCCTTCAAGCGTATGAGCAGTTCTTC
length: 12; D: NA; J: TRBJ2-4; V: TRBV20-1; size: many; CDR3: CSAPSAKNIQYF; DNA: TGCAGTGCGCCCTCGGCCAAAAACATTCAGTACTTC
length: 15; D: TRBD2; J: TRBJ2-4; V: TRBV7-9; size: NA; CDR3: CASSYQAPGRSIQYF; DNA: TGTGCCAGCAGCTACCAAGCCCCCGGGAGGAGCATTCAGTACTTC
length: 17; D: NA; J: TRBJ1-3; V: TRBV15; size: few; CDR3: CATSRVPVPYLGNTIYF; DNA: TGTGCCACCAGCAGAGTCCCCGTCCCTTACCTTGGAAACACCATATATTTT
length: 15; D: NA; J: TRBJ2-3; V: TRBV5-1; size: NA; CDR3: CASSLLAVSTDTQYF; DNA: TGCGCCAGCAGCTTGCTCGCGGTTAGCACAGATACGCAGTATTTT
length: 15; D: NA; J: TRBJ2-2; V: TRBV20-1; size: many; CDR3: CSARAGLPVVGELFF; DNA: TGCAGTGCTAGAGCCGGACTCCCCGTTGTTGGGGAGCTGTTTTTT
length: 12; D: TRBD1; J: TRBJ1-5; V: TRBV30; size: NA; CDR3: CAAGTGEVAQHF; DNA: TGTGCCGCCGGGACAGGGGAAGTAGCCCAGCATTTT
length: 11; D: NA; J: TRBJ2-1; V: TRBV11-2; size: few; CDR3: CASSSLGGQFF; DNA: TGTGCCAGCAGTTCCCTGGGAGGGCAGTTCTTC
length: 15; D: NA; J: TRBJ1-6; V: TRBV27; size: NA; CDR3: CASSPRQGYNSPLHF; DNA: TGTGCCAGCAGTCCGCGGCAGGGGTATAATTCACCCCTCCACTTT
length: 16; D: TRBD1; J: TRBJ1-6; V: TRBV4-1; size: NA; CDR3: CASSQGKDRVGSPLHF; DNA: TGCGCCAGCAGCCAAGGAAAAGACAGGGTCGGTTCACCCCTCCACTTT
length: 14; D: NA; J: TRBJ1-2; V: TRBV19; size: NA; CDR3: CASSIVGRMEGYTF; DNA: TGTGCCAGTAGTATCGTGGGACGGATGGAGGGCTACACCTTC
length: 15; D: NA; J: TRBJ2-5; V: TRBV15; size: few; CDR3: CATSRRGDSQETQYF; DNA: TGTGCCACCAGCCGACGGGGGGACAGCCAAGAGACCCAGTACTTC
length: 13; D: NA; J: TRBJ1-2; V: TRBV12-3/TRBV12-4; size: few; CDR3: CASSRGGNGPHTF; DNA: TGTGCCAGCAGTAGGGGGGGAAATGGCCCCCACACCTTC
length: 11; D: TRBD1; J: TRBJ1-5; V: TRBV6-5; size: NA; CDR3: CASSSGQAQHF; DNA: TGTGCCAGCAGTTCCGGACAGGCCCAGCATTTT
length: 11; D: NA; J: TRBJ1-1; V: TRBV10-2; size: NA; CDR3: CASRDGVEAFF; DNA: TGCGCCAGCCGGGATGGGGTTGAAGCTTTCTTT
length: 15; D: NA; J: TRBJ2-1; V: TRBV20-1; size: few; CDR3: CSARDLVAPGWEQFF; DNA: TGCAGTGCTAGAGATTTGGTAGCGCCGGGTTGGGAGCAGTTCTTC
length: 15; D: NA; J: TRBJ2-1; V: TRBV12-3/TRBV12-4; size: NA; CDR3: CASTPQGGHVNEQFF; DNA: TGTGCCAGCACTCCCCAGGGGGGACATGTAAATGAGCAGTTCTTC